The 11 T cell receptor beta chains given below trace back to one sample, sequenced in a study of early T cells in non-severe SARS-CoV-2 infection. Via MiXCR, TCRdb re-called the 5' RACE reads, giving one row per CDR3 protein. The sample holds some 41,000 distinct CDR3 sequences, about 25% seen once. Sequencing was performed on whole blood, taken at baseline. These receptor sequences come from an adult who was a healthcare worker with PCR-confirmed SARS-CoV-2 infection or an uninfected control (not recorded which).

This clonotype was observed a few times. The rearrangement uses TRBV12-5 and TRBJ1-3; 7 nucleotides agree with TRBD1. The CDR3 has 14 amino acids. The germline V gene has CDR1 LGHNT and CDR2 FRNRAP. The junction had 4 bases not matched to a gene; V was cut back by 6 bases and J by 2 bases. The CDR3 protein is CASGLTGPGNTIYF. The CDR3 coding sequence is TGTGCTAGTGGCCTGACAGGGCCTGGAAACACCATATATTTT.

The V and J genes are TRBV6-5 and TRBJ2-5; D may be TRBD2 (5 bases). V was shortened by 4 bases and J by 2 bases, with 14 bases between the two germline ends. Germline CDR1 is MNHEY and CDR2 is SVGAGI. This CDR3 contains 15 residues. CDR3 sequence (DNA): TGTGCCAGCAGTTTAGGTCGGGGAAATCAAGAGACCCAGTACTTC. It codes for CASSLGRGNQETQYF.

The V and J genes are TRBV7-9 and TRBJ1-5, with D perhaps matching TRBD1 (6 bases). V dropped 5 bases and J dropped 3 bases, with 11 bases sitting between them. Germline V lookup: CDR1 SEHNR, CDR2 FQNEAQ (reference sequence). This CDR3 comprises 14 residues. The CDR3 nucleotides read TGTGCCAGCAGCAACGACAGGCCCAATCAGCCCCAGCATTTT. Its translation: CASSNDRPNQPQHF.

In this sample, this clonotype turned up a few times. The chain joins TRBV3-1 to TRBJ2-7, with 7 bases aligning to TRBD1. The CDR3 loop spans 16 amino acids. Germline CDR1 reads LGHDT; CDR2 reads YNNKEL (reference sequence). Trimming cost V 3 bases and J 2 bases; bases outside gene matches: 10. In nucleotides, the CDR3 is TGTGCCAGCAGCCACCTCGGGGACAGACTCGCCTACGAGCAGTACTTC. As protein: CASSHLGDRLAYEQYF.

This clonotype came up a few times. This chain uses TRBV11-2 with TRBJ1-5; no reliable D call. The CDR3 length is 13 residues. V lost 2 bases and J lost 7, with 9 bases in between. The germline gives CDR1 SGHAT, CDR2 FQNNGV. CDR3 amino acids: CASSLTSWQPQHF. As DNA, the CDR3 is TGTGCCAGCAGCTTAACTTCGTGGCAGCCCCAGCATTTT. Looking up the rest from reference TRBV11-2 and TRBJ1-5 gives the full variable domain: EAGVAQSPRYKIIEKRQSVAFWCNPISGHATLYWYQQILGQGPKLLIQFQNNGVVDDSQLPKDRFSAERLKGVDSTLKIQPAKLEDSAVYLCASSLTSWQPQHFGDGTRLSIL.

The chain employs TRBV6-5 and TRBJ2-1; D perhaps matches TRBD2 (6 bases). This CDR3 comprises 15 residues. Trimming pared 5 bases from V and 1 base from J, leaving 12 bases between. Germline V gene lookup returns CDR1 MNHEY and CDR2 SVGAGI. CDR3 residues: CASSLLAVSYNEQFF. DNA of the CDR3: TGTGCCAGCAGTCTATTAGCGGTATCCTACAATGAGCAGTTCTTC.

This clonotype was picked up a small number of times. This chain uses TRBV2 with TRBJ1-5, with 7 bases identical to TRBD1. The CDR3 is 14 residues long. V was clipped by 5 bases and J by 6 bases; unmatched bases: 7. CDR1 and CDR2 from the germline V gene are SNHLY and FYNNEI. CDR3 sequence reads: CASSYGTAPQPQHF. The CDR3 DNA reads as TGTGCCAGCAGTTATGGGACAGCCCCTCAGCCCCAGCATTTT.

The chain employs TRBV5-1 and TRBJ2-7, with D perhaps assigned TRBD1 or TRBD2 (5 bases each). Germline V lookup: CDR1 SGHRS, CDR2 YFSETQ. With 5 bases removed from V and 2 bases from J, the gap between germline ends came to 14 bases. The length of the CDR3 is 14 residues. In nucleotides, the CDR3 is TGCGCCAGCAGGGGGGACCCCCAAGCCTACGAGCAGTACTTC. Translation: CASRGDPQAYEQYF.

The chain employs TRBV20-1 and TRBJ2-3; D call uncertain. This CDR3 has 10 residues. Trimming pared 2 bases from V and 5 bases from J, leaving 2 bases between. Germline-derived CDR1 and CDR2 are DFQATT and SNEGSKA (reference sequence). CDR3 in DNA: TGCAGTGCTAGAAAAGATACGCAGTATTTT. Translated: CSARKDTQYF.

The sample holds many counts of this clonotype. V gene TRBV18 combines with J gene TRBJ1-5; D might be TRBD1 (5 bases). The CDR3 covers 14 residues. Germline V gene sequence: CDR1 KGHSH, CDR2 LQKENI. Between the trimmed V and J ends, which lost 5 bases and 1 base, there was a span of 9 bases. CDR3 loop: CASSAGFSNQPQHF. CDR3 nucleotide sequence: TGTGCCAGCTCAGCAGGGTTCAGCAATCAGCCCCAGCATTTT. Full variable domain (rest looked up from reference TRBV18 and TRBJ1-5): NAGVMQNPRHLVRRRGQEARLRCSPMKGHSHVYWYRQLPEEGLKFMVYLQKENIIDESGMPKERFSAEFPKEGPSILRIQQVVRGDSAAYFCASSAGFSNQPQHFGDGTRLSIL.

This clonotype showed up many times. The chain employs TRBV9 and TRBJ2-1; a possible D gene is TRBD2 (5 bases). Trimming pared 4 bases from V and 5 bases from J, leaving 10 bases between. This CDR3 comprises 13 residues. Germline CDR1 reads SGDLS; CDR2 reads YYNGEE. Here the CDR3 reads CASSPLGDNEQFF. CDR3 DNA sequence: TGTGCCAGCAGCCCCCTCGGGGACAATGAGCAGTTCTTC.